The 2 T cell receptor beta chains listed next were all sequenced from one sample in a study of blood T cell repertoires in COVID-19. Profiled with immunoSEQ multiplex PCR; TCRdb holds only in-frame clones, not every one. The table has 250,000 to 350,000 clones, approximately 86% seen once. The sample taken for sequencing was peripheral blood. The receptors here all came from a human donor with COVID-19, enrolled during active disease. The donor label of this sample is uncertain.

This chain joins TRBV28 and TRBJ1-6; 11 bases are a match to TRBD1. V dropped 3 bases and J dropped 10; count of bases not matched to a gene: 2. Per germline, CDR1 MDHEN and CDR2 SYDVKM. This CDR3 comprises 14 residues. The DNA for the CDR3 is TGTGCCAGCAGTTTCCGGACAGGGGGCTCACCCCTCCACTTT. This encodes CASSFRTGGSPLHF. Full variable domain (outside the CDR3, taken from reference TRBV28 and TRBJ1-6): DVKVTQSSRYLVKRTGEKVFLECVQDMDHENMFWYRQDPGLGLRLIYFSYDVKMKEKGDIPEGYSVSREKKERFSLILESASTNQTSMYLCASSFRTGGSPLHFGNGTRLTVT.

This chain uses TRBV2 with TRBJ1-4; D is ambiguous. Trimming pared 3 bases from V and 2 bases from J, leaving 10 bases between. Germline CDR1 SNHLY, CDR2 FYNNEI. CDR3 length: 15 amino acids. CDR3 loop: CASSDLARTNEKLFF. In DNA form, the CDR3 reads TGTGCCAGCAGTGATCTTGCCCGGACTAATGAAAAACTGTTTTTT.